The rows below give T cell receptor beta chains drawn from one sample of a study of beta chain features in type 1 diabetes. Sequenced by immunoSEQ multiplex PCR; TCRdb stores in-frame clones only, minus some. The sample lists under 200,000 clones, around 8% seen once, with 0.54% in the top ten. The specimen sequenced was central memory CD4+ T cells from blood. The receptors shown here come from a woman aged 18-30 years with type 1 diabetes. The CDR3 runs from the conserved cysteine through the conserved F or W. Fields, in order: V gene, J gene, clone size, D gene, CDR3 protein, CDR3 DNA. A D gene is named only where the DNA matches it firmly. Where a row states a size, it is once, few, many or the class of an expanded clone; other rows omit it.

TRBV10-3	TRBJ2-7	many	TRBD1	CAIGVTGGSYEQYF	TGTGCCATCGGGGTGACAGGGGGTTCCTACGAGCAGTACTTC
TRBV7-2	TRBJ2-3	.	.	CASSRRGSDTQYF	TGTGCCAGCAGCCGGCGAGGGAGCGATACGCAGTATTTT
TRBV29-1	TRBJ1-1	many	.	CSVERGMNTEAFF	TGCAGCGTTGAAAGGGGTATGAACACTGAAGCTTTCTTT
TRBV6-6	TRBJ1-1	.	.	CASSDRSRRDTEAFF	TGTGCCAGCAGTGATCGGTCACGGAGGGACACTGAAGCTTTCTTT
TRBV2	TRBJ1-5	few	TRBD1	CASTSDRGFQPQHF	TGTGCCAGCACCTCGGACAGGGGGTTTCAGCCCCAGCATTTT
TRBV5-4	TRBJ2-5	few	.	CASSPPAGALETQYF	TGTGCCAGCAGCCCCCCGGCGGGGGCTTTGGAGACCCAGTACTTC
TRBV6-1	TRBJ1-1	.	.	CASAPVEVTEAFF	TGTGCCAGCGCCCCGGTTGAGGTCACTGAAGCTTTCTTT
TRBV7-6	TRBJ2-5	.	.	CASSSGLEETQYF	TGTGCCAGCAGCTCGGGACTCGAAGAGACCCAGTACTTC
TRBV15	TRBJ2-2	few	.	CATSRDWARAGELFF	TGTGCCACCAGCAGAGACTGGGCGCGGGCCGGGGAGCTGTTTTTT
TRBV28	TRBJ1-2	.	.	CANRDRTNYGYTF	TGTGCCAACCGAGACAGAACAAACTATGGCTACACCTTC
TRBV27	TRBJ2-3	once	TRBD2	CASLAGGSDTQYF	TGTGCCAGCCTAGCGGGAGGGTCGGATACGCAGTATTTT
TRBV28	TRBJ2-7	few	TRBD1	CASTSSRDRSYEQYF	TGTGCCAGCACCTCCTCACGGGACAGATCCTACGAGCAGTACTTC
TRBV6-5	TRBJ1-6	few	TRBD1	CASKGTGSPLHF	TGTGCCAGCAAGGGGACAGGTTCACCCCTCCACTTT
TRBV7-3	TRBJ2-2	few	TRBD1	CASSTGQGFTGELFF	TGTGCCAGCAGCACTGGACAGGGCTTCACCGGGGAGCTGTTTTTT
TRBV5-4	TRBJ1-1	.	.	CASSLVAAGDTEAFF	TGTGCCAGCAGCTTGGTGGCCGCAGGGGACACTGAAGCTTTCTTT
TRBV4-1	TRBJ1-1	.	.	CASSQENFGRNTEAFF	TGCGCCAGCAGCCAAGAAAATTTTGGGAGGAACACTGAAGCTTTCTTT
TRBV7-2	TRBJ2-1	few	.	CASSSESGTYNEQFF	TGTGCCAGCAGCTCGGAGTCCGGAACCTACAATGAGCAGTTCTTC
TRBV30	TRBJ2-1	few	TRBD2	CAWSLAGGREQFF	TGTGCCTGGAGTCTAGCGGGAGGGCGCGAGCAGTTCTTC
TRBV7-2	TRBJ2-3	many	.	CASSPGGNADTQYF	TGTGCCAGCAGCCCCGGAGGGAACGCAGATACGCAGTATTTT
TRBV2	TRBJ2-5	few	TRBD2	CASRMTSGKQTETQYF	TGTGCCAGCAGGATGACTAGCGGGAAGCAAACAGAGACCCAGTACTTC
TRBV9	TRBJ2-5	few	.	CASSVGGEETQYF	TGTGCCAGCAGCGTAGGGGGGGAAGAGACCCAGTACTTC
TRBV7-9	TRBJ2-5	few	.	CASSLARPGFETQYF	TGTGCCAGCAGCTTAGCGCGGCCGGGATTCGAGACCCAGTACTTC
TRBV18	TRBJ1-3	.	.	CASSPTGQYGNTIYF	TGTGCCAGCTCACCGACAGGCCAATATGGAAACACCATATATTTT
TRBV19	TRBJ2-1	few	TRBD2	CASSALARDEQFF	TGTGCCAGTAGTGCACTAGCGAGGGATGAGCAGTTCTTC
TRBV19	TRBJ2-1	.	TRBD2	CASSRLAGGWDEQFF	TGTGCCAGTAGTAGACTAGCGGGGGGTTGGGATGAGCAGTTCTTC
TRBV28	TRBJ1-1	few	.	CASSAGVANTEAFF	TGTGCCAGCAGTGCCGGGGTCGCGAACACTGAAGCTTTCTTT
TRBV18	TRBJ1-5	once	TRBD1	CASSLRTGSQQPQHF	TGTGCCAGCTCATTGCGGACAGGTTCTCAACAGCCCCAGCATTTT
TRBV9	TRBJ2-1	.	.	CASSALSKGSHNEQFF	TGTGCCAGCAGCGCCTTGTCAAAGGGGTCCCACAATGAGCAGTTCTTC
TRBV4-3	TRBJ2-7	.	TRBD2	CASSQEGTSGRRDEQYF	TGCGCCAGCAGCCAGGAGGGGACTAGCGGTCGGAGAGACGAGCAGTACTTC
TRBV7-2	TRBJ2-7	.	.	CASGPRRGDEQYF	TGTGCCAGCGGCCCCCGCAGGGGCGACGAGCAGTACTTC
TRBV15	TRBJ1-5	.	TRBD1	CATSGRTGHQPQHF	TGTGCCACCAGCGGAAGGACAGGGCATCAGCCCCAGCATTTT
TRBV28	TRBJ1-2	.	.	CASRTGGVYGYTF	TGTGCCAGTCGTACCGGGGGGGTTTATGGCTACACCTTC
TRBV6-1	TRBJ2-2	.	.	CASSDGTLAATGELFF	TGTGCCAGCAGTGATGGGACTTTAGCGGCTACCGGGGAGCTGTTTTTT
TRBV5-4	TRBJ2-7	many	.	CASSSRDTTYEQYF	TGTGCCAGCAGCTCCCGGGACACCACCTACGAGCAGTACTTC
TRBV30	TRBJ2-7	.	TRBD1	CAWSTTGPGEQYF	TGTGCCTGGAGCACGACAGGGCCAGGAGAGCAGTACTTC
TRBV2	TRBJ2-3	few	.	CASRLRDTFTDTQYF	TGTGCCAGCAGGCTCCGGGACACTTTCACGGATACGCAGTATTTT
TRBV7-2	TRBJ2-2	few	TRBD2	CASSLVSGGRVTGELFF	TGTGCCAGCAGCTTAGTTAGCGGGGGGCGGGTCACCGGGGAGCTGTTTTTT
TRBV19	TRBJ2-5	few	.	CASSSPGGRGETQYF	TGTGCCAGTAGTTCCCCCGGGGGAAGGGGAGAGACCCAGTACTTC
TRBV18	TRBJ1-3	.	.	CASSPPTSLDGNTIYF	TGTGCCAGCTCACCACCGACATCTCTCGATGGAAACACCATATATTTT
TRBV29-1	TRBJ1-6	few	TRBD1	CSVTTGEVGSPLHF	TGCAGCGTTACGACAGGGGAGGTGGGTTCACCCCTCCACTTT
TRBV29-1	TRBJ2-7	few	.	CSVETVGDYEQYF	TGCAGCGTTGAAACAGTAGGGGACTACGAGCAGTACTTC
TRBV15	TRBJ2-7	.	.	CATSRDRSGYEQYF	TGTGCCACCAGCAGAGATCGGTCGGGCTACGAGCAGTACTTC
TRBV7-2	TRBJ1-2	many	.	CASSTGQQGYGYTF	TGTGCCAGCAGCACCGGACAGCAGGGGTATGGCTACACCTTC
TRBV12-5	TRBJ2-3	.	.	CASGFVQGVVTDTQYF	TGTGCTAGTGGTTTCGTACAGGGTGTCGTGACAGATACGCAGTATTTT
TRBV27	TRBJ2-3	few	.	CASSRSGLGTDTQYF	TGTGCCAGCAGTCGATCAGGGTTGGGGACAGATACGCAGTATTTT
TRBV28	TRBJ2-5	few	.	CASRFGTRETQYF	TGTGCCAGCAGGTTCGGCACGAGGGAGACCCAGTACTTC
TRBV29-1	TRBJ2-7	few	TRBD1	CSAGPRGQGSEQYF	TGCAGCGCTGGCCCCCGGGGACAGGGGAGTGAGCAGTACTTC
TRBV29-1	TRBJ2-5	few	TRBD1	CSVEDGQGGTQYF	TGCAGCGTTGAAGATGGACAGGGAGGGACCCAGTACTTC
TRBV10-1	TRBJ2-4	.	.	CASSESRTILAKNIQYF	TGCGCCAGCAGTGAGTCGCGGACAATTCTCGCCAAAAACATTCAGTACTTC
TRBV28	TRBJ2-7	.	TRBD2	CASTLLAGGLVEQYF	TGTGCCAGCACCCTCCTAGCGGGAGGGTTAGTCGAGCAGTACTTC
TRBV18	TRBJ2-5	few	.	CASSPGEAGTQYF	TGTGCCAGCTCACCGGGGGAGGCGGGGACCCAGTACTTC
TRBV18	TRBJ2-1	.	.	CASSPDGRGNNEQFF	TGTGCCAGCTCACCAGACGGGAGAGGCAACAATGAGCAGTTCTTC
TRBV2	TRBJ2-3	.	.	CASSEGGTSTDTQYF	TGTGCCAGCAGTGAAGGCGGAACCAGCACAGATACGCAGTATTTT
TRBV7-8	TRBJ2-5	few	.	CASSSGEGQYQYF	TGTGCCAGCAGTTCCGGAGAGGGCCAATACCAGTACTTC
TRBV5-6	TRBJ2-7	few	.	CASRQSSYEQYF	TGTGCCAGCAGACAGAGCTCCTACGAGCAGTACTTC
TRBV25-1	TRBJ2-2	.	TRBD1	CASSRQGATGELFF	TGTGCCAGCAGCCGACAGGGGGCCACCGGGGAGCTGTTTTTT
TRBV6-6	TRBJ1-2	.	.	CASSSASGGGYTF	TGTGCCAGCAGTTCCGCTTCGGGTGGCGGCTACACCTTC
TRBV7-7	TRBJ2-5	few	TRBD1	CASSPTGARETQYF	TGTGCTAGCAGCCCGACAGGGGCCAGGGAGACCCAGTACTTC